This T cell receptor beta chain originates from a study of T cells in localized non-small cell lung cancer. CDR1 and CDR2 (germline): MNHEY, SVGAGI. The CDR3 length is 12 residues. Trimming took 8 bases from V and 1 from J, leaving 8 bases between them. Repertoires were generated with immunoSEQ multiplex PCR, while TCRdb's copy carries only in-frame clones and drops some. Seen here are about 52,000 clones, roughly 86% observed once, and the top ten hold 16%. This clone was seen just once. The material was PBMCs, obtained before any cancer treatment. The rearrangement uses TRBV6-5 and TRBJ1-2, with D unresolved. The clonotype was recovered from a female donor with stage II lung adenocarcinoma. The CDR3, as DNA: TGTGCCAGCGCCAGGCTTAACTATGGCTACACCTTC. Its translation is CASARLNYGYTF.